A single sample gave rise to the 5 T cell receptor beta chains below, sequenced in a study of T cell changes during pregnancy in multiple sclerosis. Repertoires were generated with immunoSEQ multiplex PCR, while TCRdb's copy carries only in-frame clones and drops some. In the table there are around 60,000 clones, over 95% of which are singletons. The sequences come from CD8+ T cells from peripheral blood mononuclear cells, collected after pregnancy. These receptor sequences come from a female donor with multiple sclerosis, enrolled in a pregnancy study.

This clone was detected only once. The V and J genes are TRBV15 and TRBJ1-1, with D unresolved. The CDR3 is 13 amino acids. The V gene's germline CDR1 is LNHNV and CDR2 YYDKDF (reference sequence). Trimming shortened V by 0 bases and J by 6 bases, and 8 bases separated the two germline ends. The CDR3 spells CATSRDQNPEAFF. In nucleotides, the CDR3 is TGTGCCACCAGCAGAGATCAAAATCCTGAAGCTTTCTTT.

V and J are TRBV5-1 and TRBJ2-7; weak D call: TRBD1 (6 bases). The CDR3 has 13 residues. V shed 1 base and J shed 2 bases, with 7 bases lying between them. From germline, CDR1 is SGHRS and CDR2 YFSETQ. In DNA, the CDR3 is TGCGCCAGCAGCTTGAAGGGGGCCTACGAGCAGTACTTC. Translating it yields CASSLKGAYEQYF.

The chain joins TRBV2 to TRBJ2-1; 7 nucleotides line up with TRBD1. The CDR3 loop spans 16 amino acids. Germline CDR1 SNHLY, CDR2 FYNNEI. The J segment lost 0 bases and the V segment lost 6 bases, leaving 8 bases of the junction unmatched. CDR3 DNA sequence: TGTGCCAGCAGAAGGGACAGTGACTCCTCCTACAATGAGCAGTTCTTC. Amino acids: CASRRDSDSSYNEQFF.

J is TRBJ1-1 and V is TRBV19, with D possibly TRBD1 on 5 matching bases. Trimming shortened V by 8 bases and J by 0 bases, and 10 bases separated the two germline ends. The CDR3 extends over 13 amino acids. The germline V gene encodes CDR1 LNHDA and CDR2 SQIVND (reference sequence). This CDR3 reads CASYKTVNTEAFF. The CDR3 DNA reads TGTGCCAGTTACAAGACAGTGAACACTGAAGCTTTCTTT.

The J gene is TRBJ2-7, the V gene TRBV5-4, with unresolved D. This CDR3 comprises 12 residues. CDR1 SGHNT and CDR2 YYREEE come from the germline V gene (reference sequence). V shed 0 bases and J shed 6 bases, with 7 bases lying between them. CDR3 sequence: CASSLGVSEQYF. CDR3 in DNA: TGTGCCAGCAGCTTGGGAGTTTCCGAGCAGTACTTC.